The clone carrying this TCR beta chain was observed a single time. The germline CDR1 and CDR2 sequences are MGHDK and SYGVNS. V was cut by 3 bases and J by 4 bases, with 10 bases left in between. The CDR3 contains 13 residues. Assay: immunoSEQ multiplex PCR; the TCRdb copy retains only in-frame clones and omits some. The table includes 350,000 or so clones, about 90% detected once. In assigning cohorts, the study relied on participant-reported clinical history. Recovered participants had two consecutive negative NP/OP PCR tests, healthcare professional clearance, or symptom resolution. The sample is drawn from a study of blood T cell repertoires in COVID-19.

The sequencing input was PBMCs or T cells enriched from blood (not recorded which). This TCR was sampled from a woman between 25 and 40 years old who had recovered from COVID-19. The chain combines TRBV25-1 with TRBJ2-7, with D perhaps matching TRBD1 (6 bases). The CDR3 loop reads CASSDRGRYEQYF. The CDR3 DNA is TGTGCCAGCAGTGACAGGGGACGGTACGAGCAGTACTTC.